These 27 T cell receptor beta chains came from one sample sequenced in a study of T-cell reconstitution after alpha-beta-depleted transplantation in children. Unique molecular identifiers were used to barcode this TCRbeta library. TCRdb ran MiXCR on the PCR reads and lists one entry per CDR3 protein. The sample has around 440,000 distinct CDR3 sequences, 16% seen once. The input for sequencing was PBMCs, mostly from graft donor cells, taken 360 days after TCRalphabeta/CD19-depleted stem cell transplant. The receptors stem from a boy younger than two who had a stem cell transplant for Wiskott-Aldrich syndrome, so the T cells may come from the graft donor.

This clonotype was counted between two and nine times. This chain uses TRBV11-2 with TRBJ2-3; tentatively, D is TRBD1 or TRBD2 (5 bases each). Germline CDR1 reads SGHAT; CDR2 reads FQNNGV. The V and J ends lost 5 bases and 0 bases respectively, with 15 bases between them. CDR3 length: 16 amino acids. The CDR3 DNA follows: TGTGCCAGCAGCCTCCCCGGGGCCGCTAGCACAGATACGCAGTATTTT. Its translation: CASSLPGAASTDTQYF.

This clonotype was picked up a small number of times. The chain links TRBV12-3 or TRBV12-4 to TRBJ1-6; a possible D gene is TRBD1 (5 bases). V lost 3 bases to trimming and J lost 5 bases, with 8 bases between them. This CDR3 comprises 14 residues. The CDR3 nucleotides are TGTGCCAGCAGTTTTGGGGGTAATAATTCACCCCTCCACTTT. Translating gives CASSFGGNNSPLHF.

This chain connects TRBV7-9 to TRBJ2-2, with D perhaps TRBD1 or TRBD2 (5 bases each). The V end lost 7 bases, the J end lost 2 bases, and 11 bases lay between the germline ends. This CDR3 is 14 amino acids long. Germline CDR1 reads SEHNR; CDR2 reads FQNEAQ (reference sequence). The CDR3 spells CASTGPSNTGELFF. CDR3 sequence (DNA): TGTGCCAGCACGGGGCCCTCCAACACCGGGGAGCTGTTTTTT.

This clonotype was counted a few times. The CDR3 region has the DNA TGCGCCAGCAGCTCTACAGGCCACTCCTACGAGCAGTACTTC. It encodes CASSSTGHSYEQYF. The chain uses TRBV5-1 and TRBJ2-7; the D gene is possibly TRBD1 (5 bases). Trimming shortened V by 3 bases and J by 0 bases, and 10 bases separated the two germline ends. Germline CDR1 is SGHRS and CDR2 is YFSETQ. The CDR3 totals 14 residues.

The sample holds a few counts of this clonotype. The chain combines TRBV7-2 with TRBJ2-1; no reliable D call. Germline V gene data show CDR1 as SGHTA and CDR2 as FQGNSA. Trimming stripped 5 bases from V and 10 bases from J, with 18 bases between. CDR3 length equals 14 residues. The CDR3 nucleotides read TGTGCCAGCAGCCGTGCACCGTCCTCGGCAGAGCAGTTCTTC. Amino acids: CASSRAPSSAEQFF.

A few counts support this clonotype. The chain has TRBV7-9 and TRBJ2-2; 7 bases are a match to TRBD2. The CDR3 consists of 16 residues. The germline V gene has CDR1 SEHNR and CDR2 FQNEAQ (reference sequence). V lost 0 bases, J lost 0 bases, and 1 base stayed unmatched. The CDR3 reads CASSLAGRANTGELFF. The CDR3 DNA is TGTGCCAGCAGCTTAGCAGGGAGGGCGAACACCGGGGAGCTGTTTTTT. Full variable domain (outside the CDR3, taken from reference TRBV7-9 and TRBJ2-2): DTGVSQNPRHKITKRGQNVTFRCDPISEHNRLYWYRQTLGQGPEFLTYFQNEAQLEKSRLLSDRFSAERPKGSFSTLEIQRTEQGDSAMYLCASSLAGRANTGELFFGEGSRLTVL.

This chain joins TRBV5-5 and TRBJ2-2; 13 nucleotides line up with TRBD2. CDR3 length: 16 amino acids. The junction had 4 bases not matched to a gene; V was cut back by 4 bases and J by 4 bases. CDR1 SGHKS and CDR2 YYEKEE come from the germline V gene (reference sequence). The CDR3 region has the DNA TGTGCCAGCAGCCCCGGACTAGCGGGAGCCACCGGGGAGCTGTTTTTT. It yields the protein CASSPGLAGATGELFF.

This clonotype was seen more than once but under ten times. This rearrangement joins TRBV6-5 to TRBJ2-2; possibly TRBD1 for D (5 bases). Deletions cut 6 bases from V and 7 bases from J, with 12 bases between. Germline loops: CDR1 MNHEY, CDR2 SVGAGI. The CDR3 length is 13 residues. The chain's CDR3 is CASSQRGSGELFF. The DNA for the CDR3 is TGTGCCAGCAGCCAAAGGGGAAGCGGGGAGCTGTTTTTT.

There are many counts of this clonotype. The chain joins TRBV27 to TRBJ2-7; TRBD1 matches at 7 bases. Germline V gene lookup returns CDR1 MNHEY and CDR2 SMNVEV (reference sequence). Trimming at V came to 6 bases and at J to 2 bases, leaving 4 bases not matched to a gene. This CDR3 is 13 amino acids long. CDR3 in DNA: TGTGCCAGCAGCACGGGACAGACCTACGAGCAGTACTTC. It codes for CASSTGQTYEQYF.

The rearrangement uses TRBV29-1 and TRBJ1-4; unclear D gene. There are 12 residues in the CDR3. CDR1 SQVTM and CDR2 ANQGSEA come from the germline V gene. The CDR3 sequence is CSVTRENEKLFF. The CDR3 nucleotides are TGCAGTGTAACCCGGGAGAATGAAAAACTGTTTTTT.

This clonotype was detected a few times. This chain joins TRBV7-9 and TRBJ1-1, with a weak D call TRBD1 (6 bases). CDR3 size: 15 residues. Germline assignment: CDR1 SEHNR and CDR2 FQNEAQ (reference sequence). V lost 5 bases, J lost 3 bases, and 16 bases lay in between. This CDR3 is CASSAVGAWDTEAFF. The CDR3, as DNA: TGTGCCAGCAGCGCAGTGGGGGCGTGGGACACTGAAGCTTTCTTT.

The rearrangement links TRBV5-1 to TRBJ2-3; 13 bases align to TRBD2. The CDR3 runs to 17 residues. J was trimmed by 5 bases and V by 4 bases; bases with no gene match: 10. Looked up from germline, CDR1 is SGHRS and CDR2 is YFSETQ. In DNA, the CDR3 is TGCGCCAGCAGCCCCGGACTAGCGGGGGACCTGGGAGATACGCAGTATTTT. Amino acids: CASSPGLAGDLGDTQYF.

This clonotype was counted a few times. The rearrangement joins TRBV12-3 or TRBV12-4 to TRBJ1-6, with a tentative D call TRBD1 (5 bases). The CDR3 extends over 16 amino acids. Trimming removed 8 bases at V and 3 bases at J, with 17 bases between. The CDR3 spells CASRPGGSFYNSPLHF. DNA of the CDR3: TGTGCCAGCCGACCCGGGGGGAGCTTCTATAATTCACCCCTCCACTTT.

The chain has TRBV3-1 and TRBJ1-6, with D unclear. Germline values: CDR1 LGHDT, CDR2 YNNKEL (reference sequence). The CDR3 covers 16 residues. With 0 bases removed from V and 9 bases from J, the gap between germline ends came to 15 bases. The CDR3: CASSQEPRYKSSPLHF. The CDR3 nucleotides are TGTGCCAGCAGCCAAGAACCCAGGTATAAGAGTTCACCCCTCCACTTT.

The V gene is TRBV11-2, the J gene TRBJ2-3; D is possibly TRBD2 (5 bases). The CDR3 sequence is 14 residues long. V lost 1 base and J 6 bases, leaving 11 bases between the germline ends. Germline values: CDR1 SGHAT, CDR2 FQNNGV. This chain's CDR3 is CASSLVATGDTQYF. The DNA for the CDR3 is TGTGCCAGCAGCTTAGTCGCTACGGGGGATACGCAGTATTTT.

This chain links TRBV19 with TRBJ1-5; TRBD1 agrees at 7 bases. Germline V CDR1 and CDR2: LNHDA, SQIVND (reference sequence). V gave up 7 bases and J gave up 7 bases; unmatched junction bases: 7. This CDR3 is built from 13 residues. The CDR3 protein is CASTLQGRQPQHF. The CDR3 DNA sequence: TGTGCCAGTACCCTACAGGGGCGCCAGCCCCAGCATTTT.

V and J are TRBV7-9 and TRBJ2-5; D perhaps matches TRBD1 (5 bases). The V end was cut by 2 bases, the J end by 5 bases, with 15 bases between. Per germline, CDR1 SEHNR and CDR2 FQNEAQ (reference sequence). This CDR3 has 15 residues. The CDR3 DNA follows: TGTGCCAGCAGCTTACCGAGTGCAGGGCGGGAGACCCAGTACTTC. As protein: CASSLPSAGRETQYF.

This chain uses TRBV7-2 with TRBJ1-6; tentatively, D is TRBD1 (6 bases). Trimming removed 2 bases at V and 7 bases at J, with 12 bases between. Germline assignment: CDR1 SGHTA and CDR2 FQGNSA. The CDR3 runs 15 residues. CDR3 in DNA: TGTGCCAGCAGCTTATTGTCAGGGGTGAATTCACCCCTCCACTTT. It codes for CASSLLSGVNSPLHF.

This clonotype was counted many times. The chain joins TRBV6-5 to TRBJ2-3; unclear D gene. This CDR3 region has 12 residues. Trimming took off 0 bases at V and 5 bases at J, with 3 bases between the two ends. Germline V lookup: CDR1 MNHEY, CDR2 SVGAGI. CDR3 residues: CASSYSGDTQYF. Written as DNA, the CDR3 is TGTGCCAGCAGTTACTCGGGAGATACGCAGTATTTT.

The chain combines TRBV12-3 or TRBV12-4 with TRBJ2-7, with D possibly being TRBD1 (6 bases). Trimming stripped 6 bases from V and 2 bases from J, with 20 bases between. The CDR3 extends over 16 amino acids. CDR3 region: CASSLERAGVPYEQYF. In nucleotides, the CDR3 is TGTGCCAGCAGCCTGGAGCGAGCAGGGGTCCCCTACGAGCAGTACTTC.

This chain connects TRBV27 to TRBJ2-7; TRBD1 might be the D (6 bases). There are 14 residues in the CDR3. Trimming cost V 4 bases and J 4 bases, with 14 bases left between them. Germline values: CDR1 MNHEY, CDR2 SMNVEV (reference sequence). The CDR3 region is CASSSRGSTYEQYF. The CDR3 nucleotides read TGTGCCAGCAGTTCTAGGGGGTCTACTTACGAGCAGTACTTC.

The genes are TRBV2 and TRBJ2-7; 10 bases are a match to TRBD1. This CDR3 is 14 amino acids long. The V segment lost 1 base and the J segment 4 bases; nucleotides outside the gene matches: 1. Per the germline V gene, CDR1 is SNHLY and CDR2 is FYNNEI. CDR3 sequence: CASSEGGQGYEQYF. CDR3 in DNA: TGTGCCAGCAGTGAAGGGGGACAGGGGTACGAGCAGTACTTC.

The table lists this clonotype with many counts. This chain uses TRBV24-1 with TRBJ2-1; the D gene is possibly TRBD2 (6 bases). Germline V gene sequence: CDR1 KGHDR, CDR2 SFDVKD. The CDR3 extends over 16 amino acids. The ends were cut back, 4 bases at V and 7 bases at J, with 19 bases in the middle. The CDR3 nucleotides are TGTGCCACCAGTGAACGGGGGTCTCCGTCTAGTAATGAGCAGTTCTTC. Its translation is CATSERGSPSSNEQFF.

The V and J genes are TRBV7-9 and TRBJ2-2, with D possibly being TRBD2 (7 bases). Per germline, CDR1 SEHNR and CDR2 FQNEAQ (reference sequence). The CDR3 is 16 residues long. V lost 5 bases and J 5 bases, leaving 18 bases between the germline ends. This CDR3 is CASSPRRGPGTGELFF. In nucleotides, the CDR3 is TGTGCCAGCAGCCCCCGGCGGGGGCCTGGGACCGGGGAGCTGTTTTTT.

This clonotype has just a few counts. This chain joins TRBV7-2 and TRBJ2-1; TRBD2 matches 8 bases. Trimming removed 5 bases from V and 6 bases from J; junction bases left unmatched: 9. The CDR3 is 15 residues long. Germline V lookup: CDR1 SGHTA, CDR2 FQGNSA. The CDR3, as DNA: TGTGCCAGCAGCCTTATAGCGGGAAGGGGCAATGAGCAGTTCTTC. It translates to CASSLIAGRGNEQFF.

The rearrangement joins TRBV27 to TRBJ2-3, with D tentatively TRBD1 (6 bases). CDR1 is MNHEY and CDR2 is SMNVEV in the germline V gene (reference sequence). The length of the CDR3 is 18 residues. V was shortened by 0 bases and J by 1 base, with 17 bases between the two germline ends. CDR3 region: CASSLSSFRAGGTDTQYF. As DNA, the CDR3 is TGTGCCAGCAGTTTATCTTCATTTCGGGCAGGGGGCACAGATACGCAGTATTTT.

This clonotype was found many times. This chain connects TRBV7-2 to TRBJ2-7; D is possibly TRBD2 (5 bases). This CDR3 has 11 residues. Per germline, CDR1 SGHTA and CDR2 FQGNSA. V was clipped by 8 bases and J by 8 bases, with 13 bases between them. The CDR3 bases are TGTGCCAGCGGGCTCGGGGTTCAGCAGTACTTC. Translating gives CASGLGVQQYF.